This T cell receptor (beta chain) appears in the sequencing data of a study of human T cells and chemical hapten exposure. About the research overall: Affected patients, primarily female, had alopecia areata, totalis or universalis.

TCRdb analysed the RACE reads with MiXCR anew, one entry per CDR3 protein. The sample yields 300,000 to 450,000 distinct CDR3 sequences, 5.1% seen once. This clonotype was seen a handful of times. Its antigen is undetermined. Study conclusions and caveats: Relative to control repertoires, expanded TCRs gave rise to significantly more large CDR3 similarity clusters. TCRs above 1 in 1000 frequency stayed constant with DPC sensitization. Having alopecia, donors may respond immunologically unlike healthy people.

V trimming: 8 bases; J trimming: 2 bases; junction bases outside the gene matches: 3. The germline gives CDR1 ENHRY, CDR2 SYGVKD. The CDR3 loop spans 14 amino acids. Stated time point: pre-sensitization, week 0. The treatment denotes: therapeutic diphenylcyclopropenone sensitization with weekly scalp DPC. The specimen was whole blood, collected in connection with sensitization to the hapten diphenylcyclopropenone (DPC). The receptor's source is a woman between 50 and 59 years old with alopecia areata. Some clones in this sample may be carry-over from other donors' samples. The V and J genes are TRBV10-3 and TRBJ2-5, with 12 nucleotides matching TRBD2. The CDR3 loop is CAIGTSGRQETQYF. CDR3 nucleotides: TGTGCCATCGGTACTAGCGGGAGGCAAGAGACCCAGTACTTC.